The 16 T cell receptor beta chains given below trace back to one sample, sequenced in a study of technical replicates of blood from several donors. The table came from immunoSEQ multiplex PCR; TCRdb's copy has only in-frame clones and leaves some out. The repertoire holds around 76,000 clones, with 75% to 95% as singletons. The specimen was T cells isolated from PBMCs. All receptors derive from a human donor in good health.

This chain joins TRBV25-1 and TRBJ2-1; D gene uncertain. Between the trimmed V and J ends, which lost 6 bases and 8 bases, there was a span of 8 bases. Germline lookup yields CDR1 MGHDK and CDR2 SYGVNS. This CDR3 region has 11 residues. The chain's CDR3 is CASSSYDEQFF. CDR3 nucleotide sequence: TGTGCCAGCAGCAGTTACGATGAGCAGTTCTTC.

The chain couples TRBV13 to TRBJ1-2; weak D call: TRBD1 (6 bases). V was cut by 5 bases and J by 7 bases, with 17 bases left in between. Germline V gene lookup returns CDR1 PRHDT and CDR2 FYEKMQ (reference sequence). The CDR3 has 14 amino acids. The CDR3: CASSPRGGALGYTF. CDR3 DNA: TGTGCCAGCAGCCCCCGTGGGGGGGCGCTTGGCTACACCTTC.

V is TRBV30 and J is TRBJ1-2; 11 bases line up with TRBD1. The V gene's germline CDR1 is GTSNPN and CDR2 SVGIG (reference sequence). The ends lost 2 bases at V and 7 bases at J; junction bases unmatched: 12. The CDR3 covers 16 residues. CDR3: CAWSSAVRTGGSGYTF. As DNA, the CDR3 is TGTGCCTGGAGTTCTGCCGTACGGACAGGGGGCTCTGGCTACACCTTC.

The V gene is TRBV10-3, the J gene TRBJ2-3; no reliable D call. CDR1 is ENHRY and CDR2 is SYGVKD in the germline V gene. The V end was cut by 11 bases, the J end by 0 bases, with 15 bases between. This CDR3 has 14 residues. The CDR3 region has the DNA TGTGCCGCTACCCCAGCGAAAAGCACAGATACGCAGTATTTT. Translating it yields CAATPAKSTDTQYF.

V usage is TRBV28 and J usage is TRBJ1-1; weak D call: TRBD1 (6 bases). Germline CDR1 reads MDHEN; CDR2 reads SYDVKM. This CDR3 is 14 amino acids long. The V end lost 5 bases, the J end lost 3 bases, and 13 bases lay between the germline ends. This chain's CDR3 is CASSRWTDDTEAFF. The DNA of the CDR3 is TGTGCCAGCAGTAGATGGACAGACGACACTGAAGCTTTCTTT.

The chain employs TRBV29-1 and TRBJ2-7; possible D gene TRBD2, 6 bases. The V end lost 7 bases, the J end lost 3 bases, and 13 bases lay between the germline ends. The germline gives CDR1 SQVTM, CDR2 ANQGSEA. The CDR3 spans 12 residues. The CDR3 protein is CSGGTGSYEQYF. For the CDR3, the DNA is TGCAGCGGTGGCACCGGGAGCTACGAGCAGTACTTC.

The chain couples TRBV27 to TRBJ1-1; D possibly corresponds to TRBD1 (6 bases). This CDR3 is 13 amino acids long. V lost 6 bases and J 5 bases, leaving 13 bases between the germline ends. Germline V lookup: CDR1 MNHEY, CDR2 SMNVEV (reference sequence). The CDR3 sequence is CASSQGLLTEAFF. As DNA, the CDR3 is TGTGCCAGCAGCCAGGGGTTATTGACTGAAGCTTTCTTT.

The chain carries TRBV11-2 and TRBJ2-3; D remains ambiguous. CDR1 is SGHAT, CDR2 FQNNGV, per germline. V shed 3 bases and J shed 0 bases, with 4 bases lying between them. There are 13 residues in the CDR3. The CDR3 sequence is CASSFGSTDTQYF. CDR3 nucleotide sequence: TGTGCCAGCAGCTTCGGTAGCACAGATACGCAGTATTTT.

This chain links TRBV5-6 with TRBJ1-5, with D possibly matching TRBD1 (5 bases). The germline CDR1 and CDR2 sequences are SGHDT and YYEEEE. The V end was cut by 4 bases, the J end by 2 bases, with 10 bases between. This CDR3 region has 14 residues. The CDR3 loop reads CASSGGDGNQPQHF. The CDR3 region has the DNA TGTGCCAGCAGCGGAGGGGACGGCAATCAGCCCCAGCATTTT.

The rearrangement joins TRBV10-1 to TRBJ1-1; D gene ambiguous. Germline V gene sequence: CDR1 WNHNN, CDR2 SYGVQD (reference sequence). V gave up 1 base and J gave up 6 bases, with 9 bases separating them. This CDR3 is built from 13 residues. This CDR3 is CASSEFGVAEAFF. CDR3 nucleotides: TGCGCCAGCAGTGAGTTCGGGGTCGCTGAAGCTTTCTTT.

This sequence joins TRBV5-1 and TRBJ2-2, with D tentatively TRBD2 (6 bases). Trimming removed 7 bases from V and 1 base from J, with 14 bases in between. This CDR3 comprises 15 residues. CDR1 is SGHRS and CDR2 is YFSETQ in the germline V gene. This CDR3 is CASQFSGENTGELFF. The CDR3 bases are TGCGCCAGCCAATTTAGCGGCGAGAACACCGGGGAGCTGTTTTTT.

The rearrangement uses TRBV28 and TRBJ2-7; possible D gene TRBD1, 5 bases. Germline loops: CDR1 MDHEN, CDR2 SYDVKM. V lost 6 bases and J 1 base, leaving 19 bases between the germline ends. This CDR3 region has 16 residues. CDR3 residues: CASSPSKDKGSYEQYF. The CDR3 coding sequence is TGTGCCAGCAGCCCCTCCAAGGACAAGGGATCCTACGAGCAGTACTTC.

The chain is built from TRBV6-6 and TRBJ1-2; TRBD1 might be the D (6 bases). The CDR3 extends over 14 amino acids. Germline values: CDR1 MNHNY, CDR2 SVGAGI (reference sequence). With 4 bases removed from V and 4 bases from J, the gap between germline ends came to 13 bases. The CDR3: CASSSTDRPYGYTF. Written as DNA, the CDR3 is TGTGCCAGCAGTTCCACGGACAGACCCTATGGCTACACCTTC.

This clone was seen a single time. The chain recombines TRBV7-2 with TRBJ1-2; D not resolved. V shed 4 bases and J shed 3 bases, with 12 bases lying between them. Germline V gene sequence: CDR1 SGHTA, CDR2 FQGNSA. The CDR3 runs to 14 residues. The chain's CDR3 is CASSSPVLYYGYTF. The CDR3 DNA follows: TGTGCCAGCAGCTCACCCGTGCTATACTATGGCTACACCTTC.

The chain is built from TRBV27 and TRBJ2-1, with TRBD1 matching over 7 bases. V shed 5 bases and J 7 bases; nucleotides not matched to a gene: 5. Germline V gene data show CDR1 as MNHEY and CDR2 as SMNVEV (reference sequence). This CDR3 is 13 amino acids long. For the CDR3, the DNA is TGTGCCAGCAGTGTCGACAGGGCTAATGAGCAGTTCTTC. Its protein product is CASSVDRANEQFF.

The CDR3 protein is CASSVAGATYNEQFF. CDR3 sequence (DNA): TGTGCCAGCAGTGTGGCGGGGGCAACCTACAATGAGCAGTTCTTC. The chain has TRBV6-1 and TRBJ2-1; a weak D match, TRBD2 (7 bases). Trimming took off 4 bases at V and 2 bases at J, with 12 bases between the two ends. This CDR3 is 15 amino acids long. Germline V gene sequence: CDR1 MNHNS, CDR2 SASEGT.